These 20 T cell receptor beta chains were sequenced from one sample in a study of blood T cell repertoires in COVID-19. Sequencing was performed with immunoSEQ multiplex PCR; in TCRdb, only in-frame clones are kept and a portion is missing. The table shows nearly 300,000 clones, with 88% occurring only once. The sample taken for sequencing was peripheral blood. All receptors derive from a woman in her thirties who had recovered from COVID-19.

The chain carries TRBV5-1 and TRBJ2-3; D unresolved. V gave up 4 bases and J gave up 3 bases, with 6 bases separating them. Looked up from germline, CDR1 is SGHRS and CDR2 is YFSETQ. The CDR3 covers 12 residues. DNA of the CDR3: TGCGCCAGCAGCCCCAATACAGATACGCAGTATTTT. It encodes CASSPNTDTQYF.

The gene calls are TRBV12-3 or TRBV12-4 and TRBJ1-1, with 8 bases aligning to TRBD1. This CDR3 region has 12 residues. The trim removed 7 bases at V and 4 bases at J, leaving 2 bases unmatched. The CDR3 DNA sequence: TGTGCCAGCATACAGGGGGGCACTGAAGCTTTCTTT. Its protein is CASIQGGTEAFF.

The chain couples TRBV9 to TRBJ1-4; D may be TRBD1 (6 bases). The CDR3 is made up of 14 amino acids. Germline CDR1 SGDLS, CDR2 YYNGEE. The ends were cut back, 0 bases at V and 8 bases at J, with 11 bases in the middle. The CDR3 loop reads CASSVDGTMEKLFF. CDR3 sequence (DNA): TGTGCCAGCAGCGTAGACGGGACAATGGAAAAACTGTTTTTT.

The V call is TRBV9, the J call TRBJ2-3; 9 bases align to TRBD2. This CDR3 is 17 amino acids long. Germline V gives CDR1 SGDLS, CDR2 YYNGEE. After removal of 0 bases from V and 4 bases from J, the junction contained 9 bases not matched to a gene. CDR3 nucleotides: TGTGCCAGCAGCGTAGGGCTAGCGGGGCGATCCGCAGATACGCAGTATTTT. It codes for CASSVGLAGRSADTQYF.

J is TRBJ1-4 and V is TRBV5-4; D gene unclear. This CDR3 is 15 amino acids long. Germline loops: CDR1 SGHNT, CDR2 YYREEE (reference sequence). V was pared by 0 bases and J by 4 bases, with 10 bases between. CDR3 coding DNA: TGTGCCAGCAGCTTGGGCTTACTCGGTAATGAAAAACTGTTTTTT. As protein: CASSLGLLGNEKLFF.

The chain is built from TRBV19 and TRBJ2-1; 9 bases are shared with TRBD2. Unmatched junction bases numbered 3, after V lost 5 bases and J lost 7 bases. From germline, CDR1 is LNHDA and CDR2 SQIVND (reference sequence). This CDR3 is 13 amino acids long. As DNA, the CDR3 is TGTGCCAGTAGTCCGCGGGGGGGAAATGAGCAGTTCTTC. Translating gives CASSPRGGNEQFF. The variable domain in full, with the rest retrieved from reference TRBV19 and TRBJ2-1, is DGGITQSPKYLFRKEGQNVTLSCEQNLNHDAMYWYRQDPGQGLRLIYYSQIVNDFQKGDIAEGYSVSREKKESFPLTVTSAQKNPTAFYLCASSPRGGNEQFFGPGTRLTVL.

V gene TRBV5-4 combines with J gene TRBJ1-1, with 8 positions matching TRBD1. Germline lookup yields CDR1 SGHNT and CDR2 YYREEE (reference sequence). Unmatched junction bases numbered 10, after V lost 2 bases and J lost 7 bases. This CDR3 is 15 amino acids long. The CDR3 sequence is CASSFRQGTVLEAFF. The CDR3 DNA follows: TGTGCCAGCAGCTTTCGACAGGGGACAGTACTTGAAGCTTTCTTT.

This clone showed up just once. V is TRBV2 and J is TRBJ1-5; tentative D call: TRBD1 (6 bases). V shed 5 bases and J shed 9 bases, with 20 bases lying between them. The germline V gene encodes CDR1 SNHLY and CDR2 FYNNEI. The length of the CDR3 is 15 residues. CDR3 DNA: TGTGCCAGCAGTCCACCTTACAGGGTAATCAGGCCCCAGCATTTT. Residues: CASSPPYRVIRPQHF.

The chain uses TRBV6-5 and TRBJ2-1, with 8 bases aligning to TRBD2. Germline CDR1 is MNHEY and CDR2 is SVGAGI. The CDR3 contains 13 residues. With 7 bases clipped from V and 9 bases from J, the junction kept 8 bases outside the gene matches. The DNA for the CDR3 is TGTGCCAGCACCCCGGGGGGGCCCGGTGAGCAGTTCTTC. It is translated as CASTPGGPGEQFF.

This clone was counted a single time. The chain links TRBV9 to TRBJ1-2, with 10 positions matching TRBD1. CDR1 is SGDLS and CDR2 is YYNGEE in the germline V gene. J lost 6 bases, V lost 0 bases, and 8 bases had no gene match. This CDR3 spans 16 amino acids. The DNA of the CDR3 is TGTGCCAGCAGCGTAGACACGTGGGGGACAGGGGATGGCTACACCTTC. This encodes CASSVDTWGTGDGYTF.

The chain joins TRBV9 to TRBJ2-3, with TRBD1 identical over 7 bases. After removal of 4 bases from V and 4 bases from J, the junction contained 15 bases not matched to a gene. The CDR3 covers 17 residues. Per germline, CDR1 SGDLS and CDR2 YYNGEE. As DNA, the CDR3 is TGTGCCAGCAGCCCTCAAGCAGGGGGACAGAACCCAGATACGCAGTATTTT. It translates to CASSPQAGGQNPDTQYF.

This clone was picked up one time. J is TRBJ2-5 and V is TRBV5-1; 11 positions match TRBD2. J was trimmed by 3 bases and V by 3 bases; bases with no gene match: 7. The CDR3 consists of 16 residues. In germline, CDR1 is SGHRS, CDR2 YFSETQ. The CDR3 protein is CASSSTSGGVKETQYF. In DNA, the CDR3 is TGCGCCAGCAGCTCCACTAGCGGGGGCGTGAAAGAGACCCAGTACTTC.

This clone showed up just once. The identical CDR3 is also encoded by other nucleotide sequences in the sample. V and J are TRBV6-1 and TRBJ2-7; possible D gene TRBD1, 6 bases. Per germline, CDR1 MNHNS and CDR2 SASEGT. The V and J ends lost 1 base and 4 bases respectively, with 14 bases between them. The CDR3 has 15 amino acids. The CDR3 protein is CASSEGGQGTYEQYF. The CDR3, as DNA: TGTGCCAGCAGTGAAGGGGGGCAGGGGACGTACGAGCAGTACTTC.

CDR3 region: CASSSAGGGVEKLFF. CDR3 DNA sequence: TGTGCCAGCAGCTCCGCTGGGGGGGGAGTGGAAAAACTGTTTTTT. The J gene is TRBJ1-4, the V gene TRBV5-4, with TRBD1 as a possible D gene (5 bases). Germline lookup yields CDR1 SGHNT and CDR2 YYREEE (reference sequence). Trimming removed 3 bases from V and 8 bases from J, with 17 bases in between. The CDR3 spans 15 residues.

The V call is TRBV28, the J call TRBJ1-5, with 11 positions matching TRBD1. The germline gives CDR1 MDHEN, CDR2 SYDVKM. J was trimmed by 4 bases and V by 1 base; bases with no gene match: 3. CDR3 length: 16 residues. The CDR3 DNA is TGTGCCAGCAGTTTATCCGGGACAGGGGGTAATCAGCCCCAGCATTTT. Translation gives CASSLSGTGGNQPQHF. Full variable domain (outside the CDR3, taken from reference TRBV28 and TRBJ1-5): DVKVTQSSRYLVKRTGEKVFLECVQDMDHENMFWYRQDPGLGLRLIYFSYDVKMKEKGDIPEGYSVSREKKERFSLILESASTNQTSMYLCASSLSGTGGNQPQHFGDGTRLSIL.

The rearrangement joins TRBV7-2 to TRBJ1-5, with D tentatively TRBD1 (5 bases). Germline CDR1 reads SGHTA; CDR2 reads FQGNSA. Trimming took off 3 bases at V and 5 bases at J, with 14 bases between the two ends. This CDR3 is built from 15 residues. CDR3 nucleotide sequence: TGTGCCAGCAGCTTCTCGGGAGAGGGGTATCAGCCCCAGCATTTT. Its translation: CASSFSGEGYQPQHF.

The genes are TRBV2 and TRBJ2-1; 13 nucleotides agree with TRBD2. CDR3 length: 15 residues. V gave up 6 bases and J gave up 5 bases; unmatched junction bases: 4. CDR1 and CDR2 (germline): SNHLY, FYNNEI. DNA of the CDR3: TGTGCCAGCAGAAAAGGACTAGCGGGGGACAATGAGCAGTTCTTC. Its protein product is CASRKGLAGDNEQFF. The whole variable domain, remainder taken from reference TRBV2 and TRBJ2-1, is EPEVTQTPSHQVTQMGQEVILRCVPISNHLYFYWYRQILGQKVEFLVSFYNNEISEKSEIFDDQFSVERPDGSNFTLKIRSTKLEDSAMYFCASRKGLAGDNEQFFGPGTRLTVL.

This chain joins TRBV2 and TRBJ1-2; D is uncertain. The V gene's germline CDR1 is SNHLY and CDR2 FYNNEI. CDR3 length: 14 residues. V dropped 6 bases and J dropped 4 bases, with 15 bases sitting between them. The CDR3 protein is CASSDPGEFYGYTF. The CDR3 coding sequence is TGTGCCAGCAGCGACCCCGGAGAATTCTATGGCTACACCTTC.

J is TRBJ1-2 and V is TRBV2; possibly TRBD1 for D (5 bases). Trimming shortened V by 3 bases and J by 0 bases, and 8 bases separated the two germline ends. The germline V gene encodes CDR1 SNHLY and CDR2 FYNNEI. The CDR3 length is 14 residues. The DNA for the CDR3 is TGTGCCAGCAGTGAGCAGGGAACTAACTATGGCTACACCTTC. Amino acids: CASSEQGTNYGYTF.

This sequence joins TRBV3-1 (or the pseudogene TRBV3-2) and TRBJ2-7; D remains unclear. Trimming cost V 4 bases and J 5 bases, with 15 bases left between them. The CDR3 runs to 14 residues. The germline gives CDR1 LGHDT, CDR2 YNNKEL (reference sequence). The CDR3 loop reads CASSRAVVMNEQYF. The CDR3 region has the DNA TGTGCCAGCAGCCGGGCCGTGGTAATGAACGAGCAGTACTTC.